The 18 T cell receptor beta chains listed next were all sequenced from one sample in a study of blood T cell repertoires in COVID-19. Profiled with immunoSEQ multiplex PCR; TCRdb holds only in-frame clones, not every one. The sample records 120,000 to 150,000 clones, about 87% being singletons. The specimen sequenced was peripheral blood. The receptors stem from a woman aged 45-59 years with active or convalescent COVID-19.

This sequence joins TRBV5-6 and TRBJ2-2, with 8 nucleotides matching TRBD1. The ends lost 4 bases at V and 6 bases at J; junction bases unmatched: 8. CDR1 SGHDT and CDR2 YYEEEE come from the germline V gene. The CDR3 totals 15 residues. The CDR3 loop is CASSPAGGKAGELFF. CDR3 in DNA: TGTGCCAGCAGCCCCGCAGGGGGCAAGGCCGGGGAGCTGTTTTTT.

The V call is TRBV5-8, the J call TRBJ1-1, with a tentative D call TRBD1 (5 bases). Germline loops: CDR1 SGHTS, CDR2 YDEGEE. Trimming removed 4 bases from V and 2 bases from J, with 9 bases in between. This CDR3 has 13 amino acids. The CDR3: CASSRDSNTEAFF. CDR3 DNA sequence: TGTGCCAGCAGCCGCGACAGCAACACTGAAGCTTTCTTT.

V is TRBV20-1 and J is TRBJ1-1, with TRBD1 as a possible D gene (5 bases). The germline gives CDR1 DFQATT, CDR2 SNEGSKA (reference sequence). The ends were cut back, 5 bases at V and 5 bases at J, with 12 bases in the middle. CDR3 size: 12 residues. Here the CDR3 reads CSAGGGGTEAFF. The CDR3 nucleotides read TGCAGTGCTGGTGGGGGAGGGACTGAAGCTTTCTTT.

The J gene is TRBJ1-1, the V gene TRBV6-6, with 7 bases lining up with TRBD1. Germline loops: CDR1 MNHNY, CDR2 SVGAGI (reference sequence). This CDR3 has 17 residues. V lost 5 bases and J lost 4; bases outside the gene matches: 16. CDR3 coding DNA: TGTGCCAGCAGTCAGTCGACAGGGAGCCTCGTCGGCACTGAAGCTTTCTTT. It is translated as CASSQSTGSLVGTEAFF.

This clone was recorded only once. This chain uses TRBV9 with TRBJ1-1; D remains unclear. CDR1 and CDR2 from the germline V gene are SGDLS and YYNGEE. The CDR3 is 18 amino acids. V lost 0 bases and J lost 1, with 19 bases in between. The CDR3 loop reads CASSVGFSGGGANTEAFF. DNA for the CDR3: TGTGCCAGCAGCGTAGGCTTTAGTGGTGGCGGCGCGAACACTGAAGCTTTCTTT.

V and J are TRBV5-1 and TRBJ2-2; 13 positions match TRBD2. Trimming took 3 bases from V and 4 from J; bases not matched to a gene: 9. The CDR3 is 18 residues long. Germline V gene lookup returns CDR1 SGHRS and CDR2 YFSETQ. The CDR3 coding sequence is TGCGCCAGCAGCTGGGGACTAGCGGGGTATCGAATCACCGGGGAGCTGTTTTTT. Translating gives CASSWGLAGYRITGELFF.

The chain links TRBV7-2 to TRBJ1-1, with 7 bases lining up with TRBD1. This CDR3 has 11 residues. After removal of 4 bases from V and 12 bases from J, the junction contained 5 bases not matched to a gene. Germline V gives CDR1 SGHTA, CDR2 FQGNSA. The CDR3 DNA reads as TGTGCCAGCAGCTCCGACAGGGTGCCTTTCTTT. Translated, it gives CASSSDRVPFF.

CDR3 coding DNA: TGTGCCAGCAGTGACGACAGGGGATCGCGGTATAATTCACCCCTCCACTTT. It codes for CASSDDRGSRYNSPLHF. This chain connects TRBV28 to TRBJ1-6; 8 bases match TRBD1. The germline CDR1 and CDR2 sequences are MDHEN and SYDVKM. Trimming took 5 bases from V and 4 from J; bases not matched to a gene: 10. The CDR3 is 17 amino acids. Based on the CDR3 plus reference TRBV28 and TRBJ1-6, the full variable domain is DVKVTQSSRYLVKRTGEKVFLECVQDMDHENMFWYRQDPGLGLRLIYFSYDVKMKEKGDIPEGYSVSREKKERFSLILESASTNQTSMYLCASSDDRGSRYNSPLHFGNGTRLTVT.

The V call is TRBV5-5, the J call TRBJ1-5; D uncertain. The germline CDR1 and CDR2 sequences are SGHKS and YYEKEE (reference sequence). Trimming took off 0 bases at V and 4 bases at J, with 17 bases between the two ends. The CDR3 totals 17 residues. As DNA, the CDR3 is TGTGCCAGCAGCTTGGATGCCTTCCCTAGCGGGAATCAGCCCCAGCATTTT. Its translation: CASSLDAFPSGNQPQHF.

The chain uses TRBV6-2 or TRBV6-3 and TRBJ2-7; 11 nucleotides align to TRBD2. Germline V gives CDR1 MNHEY, CDR2 SVGEGT. The junction had 4 bases not matched to a gene; V was cut back by 5 bases and J by 1 base. The CDR3 has 15 residues. CDR3 in DNA: TGTGCCAGCAGTGCCGGACTAGCGGGTTCCTACGAGCAGTACTTC. This codes for CASSAGLAGSYEQYF.

This clone was seen a handful of times. CDR3 sequence (DNA): TGCGCCAGCAGCCGTGACGGGTTCTATGGCTACACCTTC. Its translation: CASSRDGFYGYTF. The chain is built from TRBV5-1 and TRBJ1-2; no definite D call. The length of the CDR3 is 13 residues. Trimming shortened V by 4 bases and J by 4 bases, and 11 bases separated the two germline ends. Germline-derived CDR1 and CDR2 are SGHRS and YFSETQ.

This clone turned up a few times. The chain uses TRBV19 and TRBJ1-1, with D perhaps TRBD1 (5 bases). The V gene's germline CDR1 is LNHDA and CDR2 SQIVND (reference sequence). The CDR3 consists of 15 residues. The V end lost 4 bases, the J end lost 0 bases, and 12 bases lay between the germline ends. The CDR3 sequence: CASSTFAGMNTEAFF. CDR3 nucleotides: TGTGCCAGTAGTACTTTTGCAGGGATGAACACTGAAGCTTTCTTT.

The chain uses TRBV19 and TRBJ2-7, with TRBD2 matching over 11 bases. CDR3 length: 16 amino acids. The germline V gene has CDR1 LNHDA and CDR2 SQIVND (reference sequence). After removal of 0 bases from V and 3 bases from J, the junction contained 4 bases not matched to a gene. The CDR3 is CASSIEITSGSYEQYF. CDR3 nucleotides: TGTGCCAGTAGTATAGAGATAACTAGCGGGAGCTACGAGCAGTACTTC.

The genes are TRBV24-1 and TRBJ1-2; D is possibly TRBD1 (6 bases). The V end lost 3 bases, the J end lost 3 bases, and 10 bases lay between the germline ends. This CDR3 comprises 14 residues. Germline V gene sequence: CDR1 KGHDR, CDR2 SFDVKD. CDR3 loop: CATSDRDKDYGYTF. The CDR3 nucleotides read TGTGCCACCAGTGATAGGGACAAGGACTATGGCTACACCTTC.

This chain links TRBV30 with TRBJ2-5, with 11 bases identical to TRBD2. J was trimmed by 1 base and V by 6 bases; bases with no gene match: 10. The CDR3 loop spans 16 amino acids. Germline V gives CDR1 GTSNPN, CDR2 SVGIG (reference sequence). CDR3 sequence: CACKAGTSGIQETQYF. The CDR3 bases are TGTGCCTGTAAGGCCGGGACTAGCGGTATCCAAGAGACCCAGTACTTC. The full variable domain, in which reference TRBV30 and TRBJ2-5 provide the parts outside the CDR3, is SQTIHQWPATLVQPVGSPLSLECTVEGTSNPNLYWYRQAAGRGLQLLFYSVGIGQISSEVPQNLSASRPQDRQFILSSKKLLLSDSGFYLCACKAGTSGIQETQYFGPGTRLLVL.

The chain is built from TRBV24-1 and TRBJ2-3; D is unclear. This CDR3 is 11 amino acids long. The ends were cut back, 0 bases at V and 11 bases at J, with 5 bases in the middle. Germline CDR1 is KGHDR and CDR2 is SFDVKD. The CDR3 DNA follows: TGTGCCACCAGTGATTTGGAGAGGCAGTATTTT. The encoded protein is CATSDLERQYF.

The gene calls are TRBV11-1 and TRBJ2-5; 7 bases fit TRBD2. The CDR3 runs to 15 residues. The germline V gene encodes CDR1 SGHAT and CDR2 FQDESV (reference sequence). Trimming removed 4 bases from V and 4 bases from J; junction bases left unmatched: 9. This CDR3 reads CASSYTGTITETQYF. In DNA, the CDR3 is TGTGCCAGCAGCTACACCGGGACTATTACAGAGACCCAGTACTTC.

This clone was picked up a small number of times. The chain is built from TRBV27 and TRBJ1-5; no firm D call. Germline CDR1 MNHEY, CDR2 SMNVEV (reference sequence). The germline V and J ends were trimmed by 9 bases and 5 bases, with 14 bases remaining between them. The CDR3 covers 13 residues. As DNA, the CDR3 is TGTGCCAGTGGAGCGGGGTTGGATCAGCCCCAGCATTTT. This codes for CASGAGLDQPQHF.